Below are 27 T cell receptor beta chains sequenced from a single sample in a study of cytomegalovirus exposure and HLA in healthy donors. The PCR employed 60 Vbeta primers together with 13 Jbeta primers. The table came from immunoSEQ multiplex PCR; TCRdb's copy has only in-frame clones and leaves some out. This repertoire includes tens of thousands of clones. Material: PBMCs. These receptors originate from a woman aged 40-49 years in good health and CMV-seropositive.

The V and J genes are TRBV5-1 and TRBJ2-7; D may be TRBD1 (6 bases). The ends were cut back, 7 bases at V and 6 bases at J, with 20 bases in the middle. The CDR3 totals 14 residues. From germline, CDR1 is SGHRS and CDR2 YFSETQ. Here the CDR3 DNA reads TGCGCCAGCCACCGGGACACAGAACGGGGCGAGCAGTACTTC. As protein: CASHRDTERGEQYF.

The chain uses TRBV9 and TRBJ1-6; 9 bases map to TRBD1. Losses at the gene ends were 4 bases for V and 6 bases for J; bases not matched to a gene: 5. Germline assignment: CDR1 SGDLS and CDR2 YYNGEE. The CDR3 totals 15 residues. CDR3 amino acids: CASSIRDRANSPLHF. The CDR3 DNA is TGTGCCAGCAGCATCAGGGACAGGGCTAATTCACCCCTCCACTTT. Variable domain in full (rest from reference TRBV9 and TRBJ1-6): DSGVTQTPKHLITATGQRVTLRCSPRSGDLSVYWYQQSLDQGLQFLIQYYNGEERAKGNILERFSAQQFPDLHSELNLSSLELGDSALYFCASSIRDRANSPLHFGNGTRLTVT.

The chain combines TRBV6-5 with TRBJ1-1; TRBD1 is a possible D gene (6 bases). Per germline, CDR1 MNHEY and CDR2 SVGAGI. This CDR3 is built from 13 residues. V was shortened by 6 bases and J by 8 bases, with 16 bases between the two germline ends. The CDR3 protein is CASSLLAQGEAFF. The CDR3 DNA reads TGTGCCAGCAGCCTACTCGCACAGGGAGAAGCTTTCTTT.

The chain couples TRBV7-8 to TRBJ2-7; unclear D gene. Trimming left V 1 base short and J 1 base short, with 11 bases between. In germline, CDR1 is SGHVS, CDR2 FQNEAQ. This CDR3 has 15 amino acids. CDR3 in amino acids: CASSLGWRRSYEQYF. The CDR3 region has the DNA TGTGCCAGCAGCTTAGGTTGGAGACGGTCCTACGAGCAGTACTTC.

The chain uses TRBV29-1 and TRBJ2-1; weak D call: TRBD2 (5 bases). The CDR3 spans 14 residues. CDR1 is SQVTM, CDR2 ANQGSEA, per germline. Trimming stripped 3 bases from V and 5 bases from J, with 14 bases between. CDR3 protein: CSVELLGNNNEQFF. The CDR3 DNA is TGCAGCGTTGAGTTACTAGGGAATAACAATGAGCAGTTCTTC.

The V call is TRBV7-2, the J call TRBJ2-3; 12 nucleotides align to TRBD2. V lost 6 bases and J lost 5; bases outside the gene matches: 9. The CDR3 loop spans 16 amino acids. The germline V gene encodes CDR1 SGHTA and CDR2 FQGNSA. The CDR3 region is CASRSLAGGGVDTQYF. For the CDR3, the DNA is TGTGCCAGCAGATCGCTAGCGGGGGGGGGAGTAGATACGCAGTATTTT.

V gene TRBV5-6 combines with J gene TRBJ2-5; possible D gene TRBD1, 6 bases. The CDR3 extends over 17 amino acids. The ends were cut back, 5 bases at V and 5 bases at J, with 25 bases in the middle. Germline CDR1 is SGHDT and CDR2 is YYEEEE. The CDR3 spells CASSSRAQGTPRETQYF. In nucleotides, the CDR3 is TGTGCCAGCAGTTCTAGGGCGCAGGGGACCCCCCGGGAGACCCAGTACTTC. The full variable domain, completed using reference TRBV5-6 and TRBJ2-5, is DAGVTQSPTHLIKTRGQQVTLRCSPKSGHDTVSWYQQALGQGPQFIFQYYEEEERQRGNFPDRFSGHQFPNYSSELNVNALLLGDSALYLCASSSRAQGTPRETQYFGPGTRLLVL.

The rearrangement uses TRBV7-9 and TRBJ2-3; D is perhaps TRBD2 (6 bases). V lost 4 bases to trimming and J lost 2 bases, with 16 bases between them. The CDR3 length is 16 residues. Germline V CDR1 and CDR2: SEHNR, FQNEAQ (reference sequence). CDR3 in amino acids: CASSSRVAESTDTQYF. The CDR3 nucleotides are TGTGCCAGCAGCTCCCGGGTAGCGGAGTCCACAGATACGCAGTATTTT.

The chain uses TRBV5-6 and TRBJ2-7; 8 positions agree with TRBD2. This CDR3 comprises 14 residues. The germline V gene has CDR1 SGHDT and CDR2 YYEEEE. V trimming: 5 bases; J trimming: 3 bases; junction bases outside the gene matches: 7. The CDR3 region is CASRSTGTSYEQYF. In DNA, the CDR3 is TGTGCCAGCAGATCAACCGGGACTAGCTACGAGCAGTACTTC.

Of note for this clone: Other DNA sequences in the same sample also yield this CDR3. The chain carries TRBV7-2 and TRBJ1-2, with 10 bases that match TRBD1. The CDR3 runs 13 residues. Trimming cost V 3 bases and J 5 bases; bases outside gene matches: 0. Germline CDR1 SGHTA, CDR2 FQGNSA. CDR3: CASSLGQGYGYTF. The CDR3 bases are TGTGCCAGCAGCTTGGGACAGGGGTATGGCTACACCTTC.

The chain carries TRBV28 and TRBJ1-3; TRBD1 aligns across 9 bases. The V segment lost 6 bases and the J segment 7 bases; nucleotides outside the gene matches: 7. The CDR3 length is 14 residues. Germline assignment: CDR1 MDHEN and CDR2 SYDVKM. CDR3: CASSGQGTFNTIYF. CDR3 nucleotide sequence: TGTGCCAGCAGCGGACAGGGGACTTTCAACACCATATATTTT.

The gene calls are TRBV5-6 and TRBJ2-2; possible D gene TRBD1, 5 bases. Trimming removed 1 base from V and 5 bases from J, with 12 bases in between. Germline loops: CDR1 SGHDT, CDR2 YYEEEE. The CDR3 consists of 15 residues. CDR3 protein: CASSLLGPRTGELFF. For the CDR3, the DNA is TGTGCCAGCAGCTTGTTGGGGCCGAGGACCGGGGAGCTGTTTTTT.

The rearrangement uses TRBV11-3 and TRBJ2-1, with D possibly being TRBD2 (5 bases). The CDR3 is 13 residues long. The V end was cut by 0 bases, the J end by 9 bases, with 9 bases between. Germline V gives CDR1 SGHNT, CDR2 YENEEA. This CDR3 reads CASSLDPEGEQFF. The CDR3 DNA is TGTGCCAGCAGCTTAGACCCTGAGGGTGAGCAGTTCTTC.

The chain links TRBV4-2 to TRBJ1-2; D perhaps matches TRBD1 (5 bases). Trimming removed 0 bases from V and 6 bases from J, with 14 bases in between. There are 15 residues in the CDR3. Germline V gives CDR1 LGHNA, CDR2 YNFKEQ. Here the CDR3 DNA reads TGTGCCAGCAGCCAAGATTGGGACGGAGGGGATGGCTACACCTTC. Its protein product is CASSQDWDGGDGYTF.

The chain combines TRBV7-2 with TRBJ1-2, with 12 bases matching TRBD1. The CDR3 runs 19 residues. The V and J ends lost 2 bases and 4 bases, in that order; junction bases with no gene match: 14. CDR1 and CDR2 (germline): SGHTA, FQGNSA. The CDR3 region has the DNA TGTGCCAGCAGCTTAATTTTCGGGACAGGGGGCCCCCTATCCTATGGCTACACCTTC. Protein: CASSLIFGTGGPLSYGYTF.

The chain is built from TRBV18 and TRBJ2-7, with D possibly matching TRBD2 (5 bases). The V end was cut by 2 bases, the J end by 5 bases, with 13 bases between. Germline-derived CDR1 and CDR2 are KGHSH and LQKENI. The CDR3 covers 14 residues. The DNA of the CDR3 is TGTGCCAGCTCACCAAGGGCAGAGGGCGACGAGCAGTACTTC. It translates to CASSPRAEGDEQYF.

The CDR3: CAGRTGDGYTF. Written as DNA, the CDR3 is TGTGCCGGACGGACAGGGGACGGCTACACCTTC. The chain has TRBV2 and TRBJ1-2, with TRBD1 identical over 9 bases. The CDR3 covers 11 residues. The germline V gene encodes CDR1 SNHLY and CDR2 FYNNEI. J lost 8 bases, V lost 11 bases, and 6 bases had no gene match. The variable domain in full, with the rest retrieved from reference TRBV2 and TRBJ1-2, is EPEVTQTPSHQVTQMGQEVILRCVPISNHLYFYWYRQILGQKVEFLVSFYNNEISEKSEIFDDQFSVERPDGSNFTLKIRSTKLEDSAMYFCAGRTGDGYTFGSGTRLTVV.

This sequence joins TRBV5-1 and TRBJ2-1; the match to TRBD2 covers 8 bases. Germline-derived CDR1 and CDR2 are SGHRS and YFSETQ. CDR3 length: 15 residues. V was pared by 0 bases and J by 5 bases, with 4 bases of the junction left unmatched. This CDR3 is CASSLVSGEHNEQFF. The CDR3 DNA reads TGCGCCAGCAGCTTGGTTAGCGGGGAGCACAATGAGCAGTTCTTC.

Comment on this clone: A read error may produce the germline difference seen at one junction end. This specimen includes other DNA sequences encoding the same CDR3. The chain couples TRBV5-1 to TRBJ2-5; 9 positions agree with TRBD1. CDR1 and CDR2 (germline): SGHRS, YFSETQ. The CDR3 runs to 15 residues. The CDR3 region is CASSLGPGQGETQYF. CDR3 bases: TGCGCCAGTAGCTTGGGCCCTGGACAGGGGGAGACCCAGTACTTC. The full variable domain, its missing parts supplied by reference TRBV5-1 and TRBJ2-5, is KAGVTQTPRYLIKTRGQQVTLSCSPISGHRSVSWYQQTPGQGLQFLFEYFSETQRNKGNFPGRFSGRQFSNSRSEMNVSTLELGDSALYLCASSLGPGQGETQYFGPGTRLLVL.

V gene TRBV4-1 combines with J gene TRBJ1-5; 8 nucleotides align to TRBD1. The V gene end was trimmed by 9 bases and the J gene end by 0 bases; junction bases not matched to a gene: 7. Germline V CDR1 and CDR2: MGHRA, YSYEKL. The CDR3 spans 15 residues. The CDR3 DNA reads TGCGCCAGACGGACAGGGATCAATAGCAATCAGCCCCAGCATTTT. Translating it yields CARRTGINSNQPQHF.

The chain carries TRBV7-2 and TRBJ2-3, with 13 nucleotides matching TRBD2. The CDR3 totals 16 residues. Germline V CDR1 and CDR2: SGHTA, FQGNSA. The junction had 5 bases not matched to a gene; V was cut back by 6 bases and J by 2 bases. The CDR3 loop is CASRLAGGANTDTQYF. CDR3 DNA sequence: TGTGCCAGCAGACTAGCGGGGGGGGCTAACACAGATACGCAGTATTTT.

V is TRBV9 and J is TRBJ2-5, with 7 bases lining up with TRBD2. The CDR3 is made up of 16 amino acids. The germline V gene has CDR1 SGDLS and CDR2 YYNGEE. Trimming took 0 bases from V and 1 from J; bases not matched to a gene: 6. CDR3 nucleotide sequence: TGTGCCAGCAGCGTAGGATGGGCTAGCGGCCAAGAGACCCAGTACTTC. It translates to CASSVGWASGQETQYF.

The gene calls are TRBV1 and TRBJ2-3; TRBD2 is the table's D call and was not checked against the DNA. TRBV1 represents a pseudogene. The CDR3 consists of 17 residues. Here the CDR3 reads CTSSRTVSGSSTDTQYF. As DNA, the CDR3 is TGCACCAGCAGCCGGACCGTTAGCGGCTCTAGCACAGATACGCAGTATTTT.

V and J are TRBV11-2 and TRBJ2-5; 7 bases line up with TRBD1. Trimming cost V 4 bases and J 2 bases; bases outside gene matches: 13. Germline assignment: CDR1 SGHAT and CDR2 FQNNGV. The CDR3 spans 17 residues. The CDR3, as DNA: TGTGCCAGCAGCTCGACCGGGACAGCGATCCATCAAGAGACCCAGTACTTC. Translation gives CASSSTGTAIHQETQYF.

The V call is TRBV27, the J call TRBJ2-6; tentative D call: TRBD1 (6 bases). The V gene's germline CDR1 is MNHEY and CDR2 SMNVEV (reference sequence). The CDR3 consists of 18 residues. The V end lost 3 bases, the J end lost 4 bases, and 19 bases lay between the germline ends. The CDR3 spells CASSLLGQGLMGANVLTF. The CDR3 coding sequence is TGTGCCAGCAGTTTGTTGGGGCAGGGGTTAATGGGGGCCAACGTCCTGACTTTC. Looking up the rest from reference TRBV27 and TRBJ2-6 gives the full variable domain: EAQVTQNPRYLITVTGKKLTVTCSQNMNHEYMSWYRQDPGLGLRQIYYSMNVEVTDKGDVPEGYKVSRKEKRNFPLILESPSPNQTSLYFCASSLLGQGLMGANVLTFGAGSRLTVL.

V and J are TRBV7-2 and TRBJ2-1, with 10 positions matching TRBD2. V shed 1 base and J 7 bases; nucleotides not matched to a gene: 7. This CDR3 region has 16 residues. CDR1 and CDR2 (germline): SGHTA, FQGNSA. This CDR3 reads CASSLVPSGSGNEQFF. CDR3 in DNA: TGTGCCAGCAGCTTAGTCCCTAGCGGGAGCGGTAATGAGCAGTTCTTC.

The chain has TRBV9 and TRBJ1-2; 9 bases are shared with TRBD1. The CDR3 consists of 15 residues. Germline V gene data show CDR1 as SGDLS and CDR2 as YYNGEE. With 4 bases clipped from V and 7 bases from J, the junction kept 11 bases outside the gene matches. In nucleotides, the CDR3 is TGTGCCAGCAGCCACCCGGGACAGGGTTTTGGTGGCTACACCTTC. Translating gives CASSHPGQGFGGYTF.